These 32 T cell receptor beta chains originate from one sample sequenced in a study of cytotoxic CD8 clonotypes in ibrutinib-treated CLL. Generated by immunoSEQ multiplex PCR, the TCRdb table keeps only in-frame clones and is missing some. The table includes about 85,000 clones, roughly 77% detected once. Sample: PBMCs, taken after 12 months of ibrutinib treatment. Source of these receptors: a human donor with chronic lymphocytic leukemia.

CDR3 coding DNA: TGTGCCAGCGAACCAACAGGAAATCAGCCCCAGCATTTT. It codes for CASEPTGNQPQHF. The chain couples TRBV19 to TRBJ1-5; a possible D gene is TRBD1 (5 bases). Trimming left V 9 bases short and J 4 bases short, with 13 bases between. The CDR3 totals 13 residues. Per germline, CDR1 LNHDA and CDR2 SQIVND (reference sequence).

The CDR3 DNA follows: TGTGCCAGCAGCCCCCTGACAGGCCACGAGCAGTACTTC. This gives the protein CASSPLTGHEQYF. The chain has TRBV14 and TRBJ2-7; tentatively, D is TRBD1 (6 bases). Per germline, CDR1 SGHDN and CDR2 FVKESK. This CDR3 is 13 amino acids long. V dropped 4 bases and J dropped 5 bases, with 12 bases sitting between them.

This chain joins TRBV7-9 and TRBJ2-5; D gene unclear. Germline values: CDR1 SEHNR, CDR2 FQNEAQ (reference sequence). CDR3 size: 11 residues. V lost 3 bases to trimming and J lost 5 bases, with 4 bases between them. The CDR3 DNA is TGTGCCAGCAGCTTCGGGGAGACCCAGTACTTC. This sequence encodes CASSFGETQYF.

Ten or more counts support this clone. The chain recombines TRBV6-1 with TRBJ1-2; 8 nucleotides line up with TRBD1. V trimming: 4 bases; J trimming: 8 bases; junction bases outside the gene matches: 12. CDR3 size: 15 residues. CDR1 and CDR2 from the germline V gene are MNHNS and SASEGT. The CDR3 sequence is CASSGRTGRGRGYTF. The CDR3 DNA reads as TGTGCCAGCAGTGGTCGGACAGGGAGAGGTCGGGGCTACACCTTC.

V is TRBV5-1 and J is TRBJ2-7; perhaps TRBD1 as D (5 bases). Germline assignment: CDR1 SGHRS and CDR2 YFSETQ. The CDR3 contains 16 residues. The V end was cut by 0 bases, the J end by 2 bases, with 15 bases between. The CDR3, as DNA: TGCGCCAGCAGCTTGGGGCTGGGGCAGTCGGCCTACGAGCAGTACTTC. Translating gives CASSLGLGQSAYEQYF.

The CDR3 protein is CASSPSGGAWDTQYF. In DNA, the CDR3 is TGTGCCAGCAGCCCTAGCGGGGGGGCCTGGGATACGCAGTATTTT. This chain uses TRBV7-3 with TRBJ2-3, with 12 bases that match TRBD2. The CDR3 contains 15 residues. Trimming removed 5 bases from V and 6 bases from J; junction bases left unmatched: 6. CDR1 and CDR2 from the germline V gene are SGHTA and FQGTGA.

This chain joins TRBV21-1 and TRBJ2-1; no check of the table's D call, TRBD1, against the DNA was made. TRBV21-1 constitutes a pseudogene. The CDR3 extends over 16 amino acids. The CDR3 DNA sequence: TGTGCCAGCAGCACCCCAGACAGGGGGAAGGGGGATGAGCAGTTCTTC. Its protein is CASSTPDRGKGDEQFF.

The chain couples TRBV10-3 to TRBJ1-2; D is ambiguous. Trimming took 2 bases from V and 4 from J, leaving 11 bases between them. The CDR3 contains 14 residues. The germline V gene has CDR1 ENHRY and CDR2 SYGVKD. CDR3 sequence reads: CAISEASGTYGYTF. CDR3 bases: TGTGCCATCAGTGAGGCGTCAGGTACCTATGGCTACACCTTC.

The chain couples TRBV7-2 to TRBJ1-1, with D perhaps matching TRBD1 (5 bases). From germline, CDR1 is SGHTA and CDR2 FQGNSA. V was pared by 5 bases and J by 1 base, with 11 bases between. This CDR3 spans 14 amino acids. The CDR3 nucleotides read TGTGCCAGCAGCCCGGGGGGGAAGAACACTGAAGCTTTCTTT. Its protein is CASSPGGKNTEAFF.

About this clone itself: Within the sample, other DNA sequences also encode this same CDR3. The chain couples TRBV7-2 to TRBJ2-1; D perhaps matches TRBD2 (6 bases). The CDR3 has 12 residues. V was pared by 4 bases and J by 14 bases, with 15 bases between. Per the germline V gene, CDR1 is SGHTA and CDR2 is FQGNSA. The CDR3 nucleotides read TGTGCCAGCAGCTCCCGGACTGGCGGGGAGTTCTTC. Its translation is CASSSRTGGEFF.

This rearrangement joins TRBV5-1 to TRBJ2-1, with D unclear. The germline V gene has CDR1 SGHRS and CDR2 YFSETQ. V was clipped by 6 bases and J by 5 bases, with 12 bases between them. The CDR3 extends over 13 amino acids. CDR3 in DNA: TGCGCCAGCACGCCCCGGGTAAACAATGAGCAGTTCTTC. This sequence encodes CASTPRVNNEQFF. The complete variable domain, with remaining parts taken from reference TRBV5-1 and TRBJ2-1, reads KAGVTQTPRYLIKTRGQQVTLSCSPISGHRSVSWYQQTPGQGLQFLFEYFSETQRNKGNFPGRFSGRQFSNSRSEMNVSTLELGDSALYLCASTPRVNNEQFFGPGTRLTVL.

The V gene is TRBV2, the J gene TRBJ2-5; D ambiguous. This CDR3 is built from 12 residues. V lost 6 bases to trimming and J lost 5 bases, with 10 bases between them. Germline CDR1 and CDR2: SNHLY and FYNNEI. Here the CDR3 reads CASSPLRETQYF. Here the CDR3 DNA reads TGTGCCAGCAGCCCCCTTAGGGAGACCCAGTACTTC.

The chain combines TRBV30 with TRBJ1-2; no reliable D call. The V and J ends lost 0 bases and 2 bases respectively, with 4 bases between them. Germline CDR1 and CDR2: GTSNPN and SVGIG (reference sequence). This CDR3 region has 12 residues. The CDR3 here is CAWSVRNYGYTF. CDR3 DNA sequence: TGTGCCTGGAGTGTTAGAAACTATGGCTACACCTTC.

The chain recombines TRBV9 with TRBJ2-5; TRBD1 might be the D (6 bases). V gave up 5 bases and J gave up 3 bases, with 11 bases separating them. Germline assignment: CDR1 SGDLS and CDR2 YYNGEE. CDR3 length: 13 amino acids. CDR3 sequence reads: CASSRGTEETQYF. CDR3 nucleotide sequence: TGTGCCAGCAGTAGGGGGACGGAAGAGACCCAGTACTTC.

The sample holds a few counts of this clone. In the same sample, other DNA sequences code for this CDR3. The genes are TRBV6-4 and TRBJ2-3; D perhaps matches TRBD1 (7 bases). V lost 3 bases to trimming and J lost 0 bases, with 10 bases between them. Germline CDR1 reads MRHNA; CDR2 reads SNTAGT. This CDR3 has 15 amino acids. CDR3 sequence reads: CASSEQGTSTDTQYF. The CDR3 bases are TGTGCCAGCAGTGAACAGGGGACTAGCACAGATACGCAGTATTTT.

This clone was detected a few times. The chain is built from TRBV12-5 and TRBJ1-5; TRBD1 agrees at 7 bases. Germline V gives CDR1 LGHNT, CDR2 FRNRAP. V shed 7 bases and J 1 base; nucleotides not matched to a gene: 4. The CDR3 is 14 residues long. DNA for the CDR3: TGTGCTAGTGCCGGGGACAGCAGCAATCAGCCCCAGCATTTT. It yields the protein CASAGDSSNQPQHF.

This chain links TRBV11-1 with TRBJ2-3, with D perhaps being TRBD1 or TRBD2 (7 bases each). CDR3 length: 15 residues. V was cut by 4 bases and J by 1 base, with 12 bases left in between. Germline loops: CDR1 SGHAT, CDR2 FQDESV (reference sequence). This CDR3 is CASSSQGGGTDTQYF. The CDR3 DNA sequence: TGTGCCAGCAGCTCCCAGGGGGGGGGCACAGATACGCAGTATTTT.

The V and J genes are TRBV5-4 and TRBJ2-4, with D maybe TRBD2 (6 bases). The CDR3 totals 16 residues. V lost 4 bases, J lost 7 bases, and 21 bases lay in between. The V gene's germline CDR1 is SGHNT and CDR2 YYREEE (reference sequence). The CDR3 loop reads CASSPGGYKGTNIQYF. CDR3 nucleotide sequence: TGTGCCAGCAGCCCCGGGGGTTACAAGGGGACCAACATTCAGTACTTC.

V is TRBV7-9 and J is TRBJ2-5; no reliable D call. The CDR3 consists of 11 residues. The germline V and J ends were trimmed by 4 bases and 11 bases, with 11 bases remaining between them. CDR1 and CDR2 from the germline V gene are SEHNR and FQNEAQ (reference sequence). The CDR3 reads CASSSAAKQYF. In nucleotides, the CDR3 is TGTGCCAGCAGCTCGGCCGCAAAGCAGTACTTC.

The CDR3 reads CASSQTGGRGEKLFF. The CDR3 DNA sequence: TGTGCCAGCAGTCAAACAGGGGGCCGGGGTGAAAAACTGTTTTTT. The chain joins TRBV2 to TRBJ1-4, with 9 bases aligning to TRBD1. After removal of 5 bases from V and 7 bases from J, the junction contained 8 bases not matched to a gene. Looked up from germline, CDR1 is SNHLY and CDR2 is FYNNEI. This CDR3 is 15 amino acids long. The whole variable domain, remainder taken from reference TRBV2 and TRBJ1-4, is EPEVTQTPSHQVTQMGQEVILRCVPISNHLYFYWYRQILGQKVEFLVSFYNNEISEKSEIFDDQFSVERPDGSNFTLKIRSTKLEDSAMYFCASSQTGGRGEKLFFGSGTQLSVL.

This clone turned up a few times. V gene TRBV11-2 combines with J gene TRBJ2-3, with a weak D call TRBD2 (7 bases). The V gene lost 2 bases and the J gene lost 4 bases, with 13 bases spanning the gap. This CDR3 has 15 residues. CDR1 is SGHAT, CDR2 FQNNGV, per germline. CDR3 residues: CASSLLGGRADTQYF. CDR3 nucleotide sequence: TGTGCCAGCAGCTTATTAGGGGGGAGGGCAGATACGCAGTATTTT.

The rearrangement uses TRBV10-2 and TRBJ2-3; D remains unclear. CDR1 is WSHSY, CDR2 SAAADI, per germline. The CDR3 consists of 10 residues. V was clipped by 7 bases and J by 4 bases, with 3 bases between them. The CDR3 is CASNPDTQYF. The CDR3 coding sequence is TGCGCCAGCAACCCAGATACGCAGTATTTT.

V and J are TRBV27 and TRBJ1-6; D not certain. CDR1 MNHEY and CDR2 SMNVEV come from the germline V gene (reference sequence). The germline V and J ends were trimmed by 2 bases and 5 bases, with 10 bases remaining between them. The CDR3 has 15 residues. CDR3 DNA: TGTGCCAGCAGTTTAGGCGGATTCAATAATTCACCCCTCCACTTT. It encodes CASSLGGFNNSPLHF.

The table lists this clone with a count of one. The chain has TRBV29-1 and TRBJ1-2, with D perhaps TRBD1 (6 bases). V lost 6 bases to trimming and J lost 2 bases, with 16 bases between them. This CDR3 spans 14 amino acids. CDR1 and CDR2 (germline): SQVTM, ANQGSEA. In nucleotides, the CDR3 is TGCAGCGTCGCGCAAACGGACAGCAACTATGGCTACACCTTC. This sequence encodes CSVAQTDSNYGYTF.

This clone was seen a single time. At one of its ends the junction is not consistent with the germline gene, which may arise from a read error. The chain is built from TRBV7-9 and TRBJ1-2; D is uncertain. The CDR3 runs 10 residues. Germline CDR1 is SEHNR and CDR2 is FQNEAQ (reference sequence). The DNA of the CDR3 is TGTGCCAGCAGCTTATTGTGGGCCTCCTTC. Translated, it gives CASSLLWASF. Looking up the rest from reference TRBV7-9 and TRBJ1-2 gives the full variable domain: DTGVSQNPRHKITKRGQNVTFRCDPISEHNRLYWYRQTLGQGPEFLTYFQNEAQLEKSRLLSDRFSAERPKGSFSTLEIQRTEQGDSAMYLCASSLLWASFGSGTRLTVV.

This sequence joins TRBV13 and TRBJ1-5; D gene ambiguous. Germline V gene sequence: CDR1 PRHDT, CDR2 FYEKMQ (reference sequence). This CDR3 is built from 13 residues. V lost 1 base and J 4 bases, leaving 5 bases between the germline ends. CDR3 DNA: TGTGCCAGCAGCTTAGCGGGGAATCAGCCCCAGCATTTT. It yields the protein CASSLAGNQPQHF.

The chain links TRBV7-9 to TRBJ1-1, with 10 bases fitting TRBD1. The CDR3 contains 17 residues. Germline lookup yields CDR1 SEHNR and CDR2 FQNEAQ (reference sequence). After removal of 5 bases from V and 1 base from J, the junction contained 10 bases not matched to a gene. The CDR3 DNA is TGTGCCAGCAGCCCAGGGGGGACAGGGGCCACGAACACTGAAGCTTTCTTT. This gives the protein CASSPGGTGATNTEAFF.

The V gene is TRBV15, the J gene TRBJ2-5; unclear D gene. V lost 0 bases and J lost 9, with 8 bases in between. Looked up from germline, CDR1 is LNHNV and CDR2 is YYDKDF (reference sequence). This CDR3 comprises 12 residues. In DNA form, the CDR3 reads TGTGCCACCAGCAGAGATCTCGGCGCCCAGTACTTC. This translates into CATSRDLGAQYF.

The CDR3 is CASSLHRANTDTQYF. The DNA for the CDR3 is TGTGCCAGCAGCTTACATCGGGCCAACACAGATACGCAGTATTTT. The chain employs TRBV7-8 and TRBJ2-3, with no clear D. The CDR3 sequence is 15 residues long. The V and J ends lost 2 bases and 2 bases respectively, with 11 bases between them. Germline CDR1 SGHVS, CDR2 FQNEAQ.

This clone was observed a few times. The chain carries TRBV28 and TRBJ2-7; unclear D gene. Germline V lookup: CDR1 MDHEN, CDR2 SYDVKM. Trimming took 6 bases from V and 2 from J, leaving 14 bases between them. The CDR3 consists of 14 residues. CDR3 loop: CASRGLGPTYEQYF. CDR3 nucleotides: TGTGCCAGCAGGGGTCTCGGCCCAACCTACGAGCAGTACTTC.

The chain has TRBV2 and TRBJ2-7, with 9 bases fitting TRBD1. V was pared by 9 bases and J by 0 bases, with 12 bases of the junction left unmatched. Germline V gives CDR1 SNHLY, CDR2 FYNNEI. The CDR3 is made up of 16 amino acids. The CDR3 DNA sequence: TGTGCCAGTTGGCCGGGGACAGGGCCCAGCTCCTACGAGCAGTACTTC. This encodes CASWPGTGPSSYEQYF. Using reference TRBV2 and TRBJ2-7 for the parts outside the CDR3, the full variable domain is EPEVTQTPSHQVTQMGQEVILRCVPISNHLYFYWYRQILGQKVEFLVSFYNNEISEKSEIFDDQFSVERPDGSNFTLKIRSTKLEDSAMYFCASWPGTGPSSYEQYFGPGTRLTVT.

The chain has TRBV5-1 and TRBJ2-1; 11 nucleotides agree with TRBD1. This CDR3 is 15 amino acids long. The V gene end was trimmed by 0 bases and the J gene end by 6 bases; junction bases not matched to a gene: 2. In germline, CDR1 is SGHRS, CDR2 YFSETQ. CDR3 amino acids: CASSLEGQGVNEQFF. CDR3 bases: TGCGCCAGCAGCTTGGAGGGACAGGGGGTCAATGAGCAGTTCTTC. Full variable domain (remainder filled in from reference TRBV5-1 and TRBJ2-1): KAGVTQTPRYLIKTRGQQVTLSCSPISGHRSVSWYQQTPGQGLQFLFEYFSETQRNKGNFPGRFSGRQFSNSRSEMNVSTLELGDSALYLCASSLEGQGVNEQFFGPGTRLTVL.